These T cell receptor beta chains were read from a single sample in a study of long-term antiretroviral therapy in people with HIV. Here immunoSEQ multiplex PCR was the method, and the copy in TCRdb shows in-frame clones only, minus some. The sample consists of under 14,000 clones, around 85% of them appearing once. The sample in question was unsorted PBMCs, obtained 1.8 years after starting antiretroviral therapy. The receptors here all came from a middle-aged man with HIV. CDR3s include the opening cysteine and the closing phenylalanine or tryptophan. D genes are given only for firm matches. Size values are once, few and many counts, or a class for expanded clones, and some rows have none.

V	D	size	J	DNA	CDR3
TRBV9	NA	NA	TRBJ1-2	TGTGCCAGCAGCGTAAAGGGATTTTGGGACAACGGCTATGGCTACACCTTC	CASSVKGFWDNGYGYTF
TRBV4-3	NA	NA	TRBJ2-3	TGCGCCAGCAGCCAAGATTGGGCTAGATCCGCAGATACGCAGTATTTT	CASSQDWARSADTQYF
TRBV6-5	NA	NA	TRBJ2-7	TGTGCCAGCAAGAAAGGGGGGGTGTTGGACGAGCAGTACTTC	CASKKGGVLDEQYF
TRBV19	NA	NA	TRBJ1-1	TGTGCCAGTAGGATAGCGACGGTTATAAAGGCTGAAGCTTTCTTT	CASRIATVIKAEAFF
TRBV30	NA	NA	TRBJ1-1	TGTGCCTGGAGTCCCTACACTTACCAGGAGGGGGAAGCTTTCTTT	CAWSPYTYQEGEAFF
TRBV27	NA	NA	TRBJ2-7	TGTGCCAGCAGTCTAAACCCCCTCTTTGAGCAGTACTTC	CASSLNPLFEQYF
TRBV5-8	NA	NA	TRBJ2-7	TGTGCCAGTGGGACATCATATTGGGAGCAGTACTTC	CASGTSYWEQYF
TRBV10-1	NA	few	TRBJ2-7	TGCGACAGCGGGTGGGGGGAGGCCTACGAGCAGTACTTC	CDSGWGEAYEQYF